The TCR beta chain under discussion was sequenced for a study of T cell responses to AZD1222 COVID-19 vaccine (dated by TCRdb to the early 2020s). General notes on the study: AZD1222 recipients given second doses at about 4 weeks or at about 12 weeks were pooled, since spike-specific TCR depth and breadth were not found to differ between the two schedules. TCR sequencing covered 233 trial participants: 207 given two doses of AZD1222 and around 25 given two doses of MenACWY control vaccine. Trial participants were enrolled by age into subgroups of 18-55, 56-69 and 70-plus years, and approximately 150, 30 and 60 TCR-sequenced participants, respectively, were included in these subgroups.

At the junction V is shortened by 1 base and J by 9 bases, with 12 bases in between. Via the germline V gene, CDR1 is KGHDR and CDR2 SFDVKD. There are 14 amino acids in the CDR3, from cysteine to phenylalanine inclusive. Of the read, only the CDR3 DNA is kept; its 42 bases are in frame from base 1. The CDR3 regions of human TCRbeta chains were analyzed by immunosequencing. In the source study's methods: TCRs in the repertoires were matched against a reference library of SARS-CoV-2-specific TCRs that had been generated with the MIRA antigen-specificity platform. Breadth meant the fraction of unique TCRs that were SARS-CoV-2-associated, whereas depth meant the fraction of total T cells that were SARS-CoV-2-associated. Using the MIRA data, each spike-specific TCR was mapped to the spike region that the TCR reacts to and placed in a CD4 or CD8 class. Log10-transformed breadth and depth values were compared by one-way ANOVA with Sidak's multiple comparisons tests. TCRdb's version of the immuneACCESS table is confined to in-frame rearrangements and falls short of the full clone set. An unresolved V gene accounts for under half of the shortfall where checked; the remainder is of unknown origin. V, J and clone size reflect that table, while D and trimming were determined from the DNA. Here the sample has 100,000 to 150,000 clones; about 89% occur a single time. Less than 6.5% of the sample belongs to the ten largest clones.

As for this clone: Its antigen remains unidentified. Base qualities were left out, and no much larger clone turns up one base away.

Overall study results and their limits: Only five to seven AZD1222 recipients were SARS-CoV-2 seropositive at baseline, limiting conclusions about previously exposed vaccinees. After two AZD1222 doses, both the breadth and the depth of spike-specific TCRs were significantly higher than at day 0 and than in MenACWY recipients. Participants were mostly white British and included more females than males, and it was suggested by the authors that clonal diversity may have been underestimated. Epitopes outside the regions mutated in the B.1.351 and B.1.1.7 variants were reportedly recognized by nearly half of the unique spike-specific TCRs. Because no samples from the day 14 peak response were available, repertoires could be characterized only after the peak T cell response. Vaccine-associated CD4 TCRs spanned the whole spike protein, with dominant responses in regions 160-218 and 743-854. The 56-69-year group was small, and its depth increase did not reach significance, likely because of low power.

The time point label corresponds to: baseline before first vaccination. The vaccinee samples were drawn from two UK trials, COV001 and COV002, one of which was a single-blind randomized controlled phase 2/3 trial testing AZD1222 (ChAdOx1 nCoV-19) in healthy adults. For TCRbeta chain sequencing, PBMC samples from trial participants were taken at day 0 and at day 28 after the second dose. The TCR comes from an adult in good health. The starting material was peripheral blood, obtained on day 0 of AZD1222 vaccination. The rearrangement combines TRBV24-1 with TRBJ1-5; D gene: possibly TRBD1, on 6 matching bases. CDR3 reads: CATSDFQGRGPQHF. In nucleotides, the sequence is TGTGCCACCAGTGATTTTCAGGGGCGAGGGCCCCAGCATTTT.